This T cell receptor (beta chain) is from a study of blood T cell repertoires in COVID-19. Original data processing: Estimates of nucleated cell counts were drawn from the amplification of reference gene primers. Sequenced by immunoSEQ multiplex PCR; TCRdb stores in-frame clones only, minus some. V and J calls and clone size come straight from that table; D and trimming were deduced from the DNA. The table lists roughly 480,000 clones, about 91% of them singletons. This CDR3 contains 16 residues. The V gene end was trimmed by 2 bases and the J gene end by 8 bases; junction bases not matched to a gene: 9. Germline CDR1 SGDLS, CDR2 YYNGEE.

The sequencing input was peripheral blood. The chain combines TRBV9 with TRBJ2-1; the match to TRBD2 covers 11 bases. This receptor was obtained from a man between 18 and 35 years old with COVID-19, enrolled during active disease. This CDR3 is CASSVRRLAGRDEQFF. CDR3 bases: TGTGCCAGCAGCGTTCGGAGACTAGCGGGGAGGGATGAGCAGTTCTTC. Filled out from reference TRBV9 and TRBJ2-1, the complete variable domain reads DSGVTQTPKHLITATGQRVTLRCSPRSGDLSVYWYQQSLDQGLQFLIQYYNGEERAKGNILERFSAQQFPDLHSELNLSSLELGDSALYFCASSVRRLAGRDEQFFGPGTRLTVL.